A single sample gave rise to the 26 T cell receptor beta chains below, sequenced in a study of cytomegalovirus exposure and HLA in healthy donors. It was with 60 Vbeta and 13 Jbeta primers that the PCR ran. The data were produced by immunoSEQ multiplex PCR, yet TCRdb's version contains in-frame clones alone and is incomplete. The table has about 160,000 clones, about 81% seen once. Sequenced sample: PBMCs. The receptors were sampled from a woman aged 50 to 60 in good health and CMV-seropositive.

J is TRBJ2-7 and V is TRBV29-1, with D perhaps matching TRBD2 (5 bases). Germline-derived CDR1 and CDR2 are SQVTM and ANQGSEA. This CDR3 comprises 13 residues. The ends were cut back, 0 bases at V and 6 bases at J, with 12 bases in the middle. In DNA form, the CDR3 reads TGCAGCGTTGAAGAAAGAAGAGGGTGCGAGCAGTACTTC. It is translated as CSVEERRGCEQYF.

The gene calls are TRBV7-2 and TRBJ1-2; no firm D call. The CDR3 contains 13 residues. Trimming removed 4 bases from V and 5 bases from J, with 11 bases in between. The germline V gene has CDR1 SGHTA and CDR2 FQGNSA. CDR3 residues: CASSSGLGYGYTF. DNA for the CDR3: TGTGCCAGCAGCTCCGGACTGGGGTATGGCTACACCTTC.

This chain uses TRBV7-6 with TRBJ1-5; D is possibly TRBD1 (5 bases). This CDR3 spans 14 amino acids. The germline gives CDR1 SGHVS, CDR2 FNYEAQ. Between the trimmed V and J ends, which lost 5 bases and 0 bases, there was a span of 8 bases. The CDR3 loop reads CASSLTDSNQPQHF. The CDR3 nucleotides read TGTGCCAGCAGCCTGACAGATAGCAATCAGCCCCAGCATTTT.

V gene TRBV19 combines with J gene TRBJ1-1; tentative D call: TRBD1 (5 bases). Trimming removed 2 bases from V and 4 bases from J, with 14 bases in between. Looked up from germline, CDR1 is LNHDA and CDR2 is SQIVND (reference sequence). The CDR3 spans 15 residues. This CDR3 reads CASSIKPGGTTEAFF. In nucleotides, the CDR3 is TGTGCCAGTAGTATAAAACCGGGGGGGACCACTGAAGCTTTCTTT.

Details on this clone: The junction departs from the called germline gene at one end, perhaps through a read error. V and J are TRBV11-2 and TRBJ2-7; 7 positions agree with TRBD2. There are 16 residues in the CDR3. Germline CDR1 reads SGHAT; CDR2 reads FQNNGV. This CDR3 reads CASSPQVGRETYGQYF. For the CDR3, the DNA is TGTGCCAGCAGCCCCCAGGTGGGGCGGGAGACCTACGGGCAGTACTTC.

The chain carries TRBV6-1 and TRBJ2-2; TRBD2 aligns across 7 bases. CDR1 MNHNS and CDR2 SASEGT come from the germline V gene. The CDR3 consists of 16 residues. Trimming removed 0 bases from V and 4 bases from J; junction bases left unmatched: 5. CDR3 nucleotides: TGTGCCAGCAGTGAAGCTCCAGCGGGGTTCACCGGGGAGCTGTTTTTT. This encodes CASSEAPAGFTGELFF.

The CDR3 protein is CAISEGYPWRVSHGYTF. CDR3 sequence (DNA): TGTGCCATCAGTGAGGGGTATCCATGGAGGGTTTCCCATGGCTACACCTTC. The J gene is TRBJ1-2, the V gene TRBV10-3, with D unresolved. This CDR3 spans 17 amino acids. V was cut by 2 bases and J by 6 bases, with 22 bases left in between. The germline gives CDR1 ENHRY, CDR2 SYGVKD.

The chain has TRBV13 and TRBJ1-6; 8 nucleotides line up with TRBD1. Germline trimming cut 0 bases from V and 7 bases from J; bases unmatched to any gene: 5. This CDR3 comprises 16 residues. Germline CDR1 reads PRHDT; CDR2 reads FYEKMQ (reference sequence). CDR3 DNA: TGTGCCAGCAGCTTAGGAGCCAGACAGGGGAATTCACCCCTCCACTTT. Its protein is CASSLGARQGNSPLHF.

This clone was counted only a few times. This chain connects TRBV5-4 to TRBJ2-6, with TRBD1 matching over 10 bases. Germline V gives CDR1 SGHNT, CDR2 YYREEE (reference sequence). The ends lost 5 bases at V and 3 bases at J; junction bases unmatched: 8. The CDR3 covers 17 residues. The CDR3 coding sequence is TGTGCCAGCAGGTCCGGGACAGGGGTCGGTGGGGCCAACGTCCTGACTTTC. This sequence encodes CASRSGTGVGGANVLTF.

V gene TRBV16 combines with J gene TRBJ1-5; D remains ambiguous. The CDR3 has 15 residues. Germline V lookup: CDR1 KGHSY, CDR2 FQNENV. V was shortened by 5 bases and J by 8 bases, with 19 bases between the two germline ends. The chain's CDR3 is CASSLGSTVWEPQHF. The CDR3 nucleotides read TGTGCCAGCAGCTTAGGGAGCACAGTCTGGGAGCCCCAGCATTTT.

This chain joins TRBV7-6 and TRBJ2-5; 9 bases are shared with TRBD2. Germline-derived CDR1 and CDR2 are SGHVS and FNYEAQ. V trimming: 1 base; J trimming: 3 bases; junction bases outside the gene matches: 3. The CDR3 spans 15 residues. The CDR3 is CASSLGGGAKETQYF. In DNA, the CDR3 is TGTGCCAGCAGCTTAGGCGGGGGGGCGAAAGAGACCCAGTACTTC.

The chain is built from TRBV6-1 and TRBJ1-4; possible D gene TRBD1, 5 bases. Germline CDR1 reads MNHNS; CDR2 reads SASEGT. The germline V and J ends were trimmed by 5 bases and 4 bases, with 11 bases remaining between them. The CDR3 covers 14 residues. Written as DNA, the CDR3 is TGTGCCAGCAGTTTACAGGCCATTAATGAAAAACTGTTTTTT. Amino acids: CASSLQAINEKLFF.

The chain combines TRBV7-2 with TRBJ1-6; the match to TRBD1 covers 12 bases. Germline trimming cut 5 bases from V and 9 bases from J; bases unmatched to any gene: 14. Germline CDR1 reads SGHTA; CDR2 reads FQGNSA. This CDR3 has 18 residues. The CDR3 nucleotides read TGTGCCAGCAGCACTCCAGGGACAGGGGGCGGGAAGATTTCACCCCTCCACTTT. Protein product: CASSTPGTGGGKISPLHF.

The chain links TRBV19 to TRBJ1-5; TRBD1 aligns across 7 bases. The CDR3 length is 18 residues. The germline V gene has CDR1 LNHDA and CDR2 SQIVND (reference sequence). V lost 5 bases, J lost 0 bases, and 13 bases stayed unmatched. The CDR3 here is CASSPLSRDSYSNQPQHF. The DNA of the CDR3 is TGTGCCAGTAGTCCTTTGAGCCGGGACAGTTATAGCAATCAGCCCCAGCATTTT.

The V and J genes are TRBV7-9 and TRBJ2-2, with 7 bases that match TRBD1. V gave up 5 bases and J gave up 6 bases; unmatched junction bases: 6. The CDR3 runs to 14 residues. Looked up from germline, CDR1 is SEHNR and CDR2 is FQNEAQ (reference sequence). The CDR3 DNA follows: TGTGCCAGCAGCCGTCCAGGGGGTTCCGGGGAGCTGTTTTTT. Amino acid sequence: CASSRPGGSGELFF.

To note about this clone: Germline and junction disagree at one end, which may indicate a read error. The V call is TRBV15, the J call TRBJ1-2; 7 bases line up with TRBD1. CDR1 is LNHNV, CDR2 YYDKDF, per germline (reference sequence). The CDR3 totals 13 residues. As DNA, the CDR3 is TGTGCCACCAGCATTGGGACAGTATATGGCTACCCCTTC. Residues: CATSIGTVYGYPF.

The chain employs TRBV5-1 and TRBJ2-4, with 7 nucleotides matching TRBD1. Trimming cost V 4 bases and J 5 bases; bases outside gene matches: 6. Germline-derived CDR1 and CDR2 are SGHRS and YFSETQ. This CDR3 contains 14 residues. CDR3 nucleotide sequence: TGCGCCAGCAGCGCAACAGGGGCTCAAAACATTCAGTACTTC. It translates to CASSATGAQNIQYF.

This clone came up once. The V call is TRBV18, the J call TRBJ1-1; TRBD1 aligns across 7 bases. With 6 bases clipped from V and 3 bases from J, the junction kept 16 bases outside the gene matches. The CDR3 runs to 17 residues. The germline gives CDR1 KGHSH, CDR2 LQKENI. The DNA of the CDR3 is TGTGCCAGCTCTGGGTCTTTATTGTCCAGGGGGGACACTGAAGCTTTCTTT. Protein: CASSGSLLSRGDTEAFF.

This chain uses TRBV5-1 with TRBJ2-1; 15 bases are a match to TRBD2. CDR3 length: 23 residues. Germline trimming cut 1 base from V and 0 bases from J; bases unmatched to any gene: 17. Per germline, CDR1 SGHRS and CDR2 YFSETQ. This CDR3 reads CASSLPALFTGLAGGSSYNEQFF. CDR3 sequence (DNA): TGCGCCAGCAGCTTGCCCGCTCTCTTTACGGGACTAGCGGGGGGCAGCTCCTACAATGAGCAGTTCTTC.

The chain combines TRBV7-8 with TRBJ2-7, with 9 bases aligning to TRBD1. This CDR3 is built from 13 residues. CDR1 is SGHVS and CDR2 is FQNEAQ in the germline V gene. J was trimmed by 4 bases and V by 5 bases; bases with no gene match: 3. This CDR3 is CASSRDRVYEQYF. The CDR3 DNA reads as TGTGCCAGCAGCCGGGACAGGGTGTACGAGCAGTACTTC.

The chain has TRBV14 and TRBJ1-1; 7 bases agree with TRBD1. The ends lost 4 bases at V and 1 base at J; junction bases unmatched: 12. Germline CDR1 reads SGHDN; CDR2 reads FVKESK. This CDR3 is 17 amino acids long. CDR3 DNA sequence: TGTGCCAGCAGCCGGGGGATCCGGGGACAGCGGAACACTGAAGCTTTCTTT. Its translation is CASSRGIRGQRNTEAFF. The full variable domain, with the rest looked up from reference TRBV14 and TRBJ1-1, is EAGVTQFPSHSVIEKGQTVTLRCDPISGHDNLYWYRRVMGKEIKFLLHFVKESKQDESGMPNNRFLAERTGGTYSTLKVQPAELEDSGVYFCASSRGIRGQRNTEAFFGQGTRLTVV.

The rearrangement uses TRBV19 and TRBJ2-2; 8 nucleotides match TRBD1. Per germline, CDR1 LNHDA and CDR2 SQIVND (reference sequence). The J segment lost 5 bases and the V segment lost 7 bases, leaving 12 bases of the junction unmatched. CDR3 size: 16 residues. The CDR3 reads CASTRAGTGGTGELFF. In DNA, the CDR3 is TGTGCCAGTACACGAGCCGGGACAGGTGGGACCGGGGAGCTGTTTTTT.

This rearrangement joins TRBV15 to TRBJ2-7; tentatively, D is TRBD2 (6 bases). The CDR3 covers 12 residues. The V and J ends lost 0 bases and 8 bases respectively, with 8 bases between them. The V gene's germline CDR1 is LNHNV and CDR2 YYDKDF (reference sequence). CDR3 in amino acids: CATSRDSGKQYF. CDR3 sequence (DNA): TGTGCCACCAGCAGAGATAGCGGAAAGCAGTACTTC.

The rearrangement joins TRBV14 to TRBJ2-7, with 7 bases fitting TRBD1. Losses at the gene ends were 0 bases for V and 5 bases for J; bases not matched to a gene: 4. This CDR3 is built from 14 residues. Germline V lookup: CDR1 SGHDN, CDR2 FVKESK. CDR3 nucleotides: TGTGCCAGCAGCCAAGAGACAGGGAGCCACGAGCAGTACTTC. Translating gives CASSQETGSHEQYF.

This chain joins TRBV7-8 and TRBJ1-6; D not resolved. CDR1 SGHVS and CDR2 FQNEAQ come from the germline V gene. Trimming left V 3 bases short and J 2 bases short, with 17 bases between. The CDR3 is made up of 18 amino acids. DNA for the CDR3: TGTGCCAGCAGCTTTACCCTAGATTCGTTCCCCTATAATTCACCCCTCCACTTT. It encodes CASSFTLDSFPYNSPLHF.

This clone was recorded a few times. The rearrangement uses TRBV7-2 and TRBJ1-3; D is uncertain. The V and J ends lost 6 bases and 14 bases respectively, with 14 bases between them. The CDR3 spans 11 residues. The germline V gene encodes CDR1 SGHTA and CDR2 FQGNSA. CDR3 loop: CASRSIEQLYF. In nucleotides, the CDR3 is TGTGCCAGCAGATCTATAGAGCAACTATATTTT.